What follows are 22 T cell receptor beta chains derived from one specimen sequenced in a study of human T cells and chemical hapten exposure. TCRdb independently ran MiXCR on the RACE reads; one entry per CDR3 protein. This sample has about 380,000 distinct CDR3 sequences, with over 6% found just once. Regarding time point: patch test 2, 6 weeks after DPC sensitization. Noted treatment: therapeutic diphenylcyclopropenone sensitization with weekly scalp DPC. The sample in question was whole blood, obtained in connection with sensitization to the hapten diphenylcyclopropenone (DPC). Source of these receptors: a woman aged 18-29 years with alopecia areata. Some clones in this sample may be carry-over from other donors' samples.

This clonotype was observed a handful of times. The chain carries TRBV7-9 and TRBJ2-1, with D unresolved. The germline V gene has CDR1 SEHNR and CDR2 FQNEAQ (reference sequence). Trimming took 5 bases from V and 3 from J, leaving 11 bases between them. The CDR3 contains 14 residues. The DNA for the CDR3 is TGTGCCAGCAGCCCCGGAGCAGACTACAATGAGCAGTTCTTC. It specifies CASSPGADYNEQFF.

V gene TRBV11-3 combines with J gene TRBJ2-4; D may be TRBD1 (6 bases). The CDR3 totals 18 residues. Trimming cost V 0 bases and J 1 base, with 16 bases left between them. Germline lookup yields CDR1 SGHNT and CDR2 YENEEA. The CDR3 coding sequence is TGTGCCAGCAGCTTAGATCAGGGGCCCGTGGGGGCCAAAAACATTCAGTACTTC. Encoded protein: CASSLDQGPVGAKNIQYF.

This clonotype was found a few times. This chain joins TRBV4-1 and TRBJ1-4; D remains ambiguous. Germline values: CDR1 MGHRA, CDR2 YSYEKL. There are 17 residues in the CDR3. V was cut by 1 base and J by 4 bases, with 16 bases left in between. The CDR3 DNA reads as TGCGCCAGCAGCCAAGCCTTGGGCCAGGTTTTTAATGAAAAACTGTTTTTT. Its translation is CASSQALGQVFNEKLFF.

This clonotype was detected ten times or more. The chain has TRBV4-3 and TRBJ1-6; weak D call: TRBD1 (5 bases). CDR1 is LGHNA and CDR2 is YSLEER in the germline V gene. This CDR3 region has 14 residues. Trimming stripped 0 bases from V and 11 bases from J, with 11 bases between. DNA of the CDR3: TGCGCCAGCAGCCAAGATTTAGGGGTGACACCCCTCCACTTT. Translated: CASSQDLGVTPLHF.

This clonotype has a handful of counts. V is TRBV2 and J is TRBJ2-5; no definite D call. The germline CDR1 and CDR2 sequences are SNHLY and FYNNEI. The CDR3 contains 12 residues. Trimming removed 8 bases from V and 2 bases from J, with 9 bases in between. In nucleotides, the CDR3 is TGTGCCAGCGCTCAAGGGCAAGAGACCCAGTACTTC. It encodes CASAQGQETQYF.

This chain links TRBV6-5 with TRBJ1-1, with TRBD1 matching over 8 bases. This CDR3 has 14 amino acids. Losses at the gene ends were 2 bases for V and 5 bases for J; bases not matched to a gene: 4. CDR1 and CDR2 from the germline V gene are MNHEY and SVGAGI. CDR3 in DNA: TGTGCCAGCAGTTACCGGACAGGGACAACTGAAGCTTTCTTT. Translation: CASSYRTGTTEAFF.

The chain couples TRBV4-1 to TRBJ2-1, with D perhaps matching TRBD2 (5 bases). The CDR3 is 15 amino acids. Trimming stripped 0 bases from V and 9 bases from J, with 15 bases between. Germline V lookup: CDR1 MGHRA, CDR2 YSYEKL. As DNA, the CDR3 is TGCGCCAGCAGCCAAGAGTCTTACGGCCGGGGTGAGCAGTTCTTC. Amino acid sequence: CASSQESYGRGEQFF.

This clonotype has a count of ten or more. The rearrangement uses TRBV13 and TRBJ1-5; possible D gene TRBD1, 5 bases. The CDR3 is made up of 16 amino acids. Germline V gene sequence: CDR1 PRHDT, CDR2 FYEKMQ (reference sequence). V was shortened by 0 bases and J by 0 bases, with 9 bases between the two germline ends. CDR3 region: CASSLGTAFSNQPQHF. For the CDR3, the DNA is TGTGCCAGCAGCTTAGGGACAGCGTTTAGCAATCAGCCCCAGCATTTT.

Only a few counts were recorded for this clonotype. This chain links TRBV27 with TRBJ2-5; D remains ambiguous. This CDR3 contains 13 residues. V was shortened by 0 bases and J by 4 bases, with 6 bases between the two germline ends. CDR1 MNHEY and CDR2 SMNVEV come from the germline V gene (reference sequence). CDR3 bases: TGTGCCAGCAGTTTATCGGTCTTAGAGACCCAGTACTTC. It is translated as CASSLSVLETQYF.

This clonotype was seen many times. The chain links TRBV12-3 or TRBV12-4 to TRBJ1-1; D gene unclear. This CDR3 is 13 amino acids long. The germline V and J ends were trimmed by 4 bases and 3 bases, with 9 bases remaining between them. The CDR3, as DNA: TGTGCCAGCAGTTCGGTCGGGGACACTGAAGCTTTCTTT. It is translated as CASSSVGDTEAFF.

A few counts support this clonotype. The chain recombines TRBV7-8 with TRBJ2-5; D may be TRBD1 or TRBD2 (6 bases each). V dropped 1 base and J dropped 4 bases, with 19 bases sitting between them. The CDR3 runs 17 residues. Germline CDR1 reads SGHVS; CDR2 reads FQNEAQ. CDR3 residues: CASSLGARGRVSETQYF. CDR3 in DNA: TGTGCCAGCAGCTTAGGGGCTCGGGGGCGCGTGTCAGAGACCCAGTACTTC.

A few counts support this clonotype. The CDR3 loop reads CASSYRTERNTIYF. The CDR3 DNA reads TGTGCCAGCAGTTATCGGACGGAAAGAAACACCATATATTTT. This sequence joins TRBV6-6 and TRBJ1-3; D unresolved. Trimming took 3 bases from V and 5 from J, leaving 11 bases between them. CDR3 length equals 14 residues. Germline lookup yields CDR1 MNHNY and CDR2 SVGAGI (reference sequence).

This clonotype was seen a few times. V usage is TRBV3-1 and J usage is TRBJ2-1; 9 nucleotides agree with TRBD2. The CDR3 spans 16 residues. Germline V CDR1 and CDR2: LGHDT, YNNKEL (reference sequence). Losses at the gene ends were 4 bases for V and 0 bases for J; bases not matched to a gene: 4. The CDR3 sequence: CASSRGSGGSYNEQFF. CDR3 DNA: TGTGCCAGCAGCCGAGGTAGCGGGGGCTCCTACAATGAGCAGTTCTTC.

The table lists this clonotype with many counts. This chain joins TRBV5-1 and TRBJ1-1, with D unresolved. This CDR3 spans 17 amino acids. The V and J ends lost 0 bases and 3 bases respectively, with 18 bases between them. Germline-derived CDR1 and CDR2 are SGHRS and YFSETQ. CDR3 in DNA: TGCGCCAGCAGCTTGGCCAACAGTCCCGGAGGGTACACTGAAGCTTTCTTT. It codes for CASSLANSPGGYTEAFF.

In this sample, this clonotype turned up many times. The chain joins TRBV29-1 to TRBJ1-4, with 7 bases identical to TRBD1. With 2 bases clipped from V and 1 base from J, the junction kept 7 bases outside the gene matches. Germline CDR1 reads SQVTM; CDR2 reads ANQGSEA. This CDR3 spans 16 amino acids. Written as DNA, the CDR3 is TGCAGCGTTGAAAGGGGGCCAGGGGGAACTAATGAAAAACTGTTTTTT. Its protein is CSVERGPGGTNEKLFF. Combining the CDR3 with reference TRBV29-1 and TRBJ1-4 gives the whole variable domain SAVISQKPSRDICQRGTSLTIQCQVDSQVTMMFWYRQQPGQSLTLIATANQGSEATYESGFVIDKFPISRPNLTFSTLTVSNMSPEDSSIYLCSVERGPGGTNEKLFFGSGTQLSVL.

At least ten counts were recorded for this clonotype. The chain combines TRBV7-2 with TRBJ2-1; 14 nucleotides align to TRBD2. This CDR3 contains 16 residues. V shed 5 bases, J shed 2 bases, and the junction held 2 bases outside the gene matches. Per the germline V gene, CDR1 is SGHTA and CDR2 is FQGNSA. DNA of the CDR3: TGTGCCAGCAGCCGACTAGCGGGGGGGGCCTACAATGAGCAGTTCTTC. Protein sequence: CASSRLAGGAYNEQFF.

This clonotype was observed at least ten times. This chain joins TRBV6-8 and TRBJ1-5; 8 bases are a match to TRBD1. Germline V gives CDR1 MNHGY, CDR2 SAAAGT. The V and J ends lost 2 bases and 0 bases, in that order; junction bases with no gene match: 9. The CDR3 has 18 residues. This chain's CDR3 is CASSYDRGLFYSNQPQHF. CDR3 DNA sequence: TGTGCCAGCAGTTACGACAGGGGATTATTCTATAGCAATCAGCCCCAGCATTTT.

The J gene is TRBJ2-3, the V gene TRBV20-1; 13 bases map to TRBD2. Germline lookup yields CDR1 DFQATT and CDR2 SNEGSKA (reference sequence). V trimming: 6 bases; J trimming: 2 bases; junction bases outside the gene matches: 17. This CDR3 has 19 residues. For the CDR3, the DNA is TGCAGTGCCCCAGGACTAGCGGGGGCACCCCAGCTACACACAGATACGCAGTATTTT. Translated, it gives CSAPGLAGAPQLHTDTQYF.

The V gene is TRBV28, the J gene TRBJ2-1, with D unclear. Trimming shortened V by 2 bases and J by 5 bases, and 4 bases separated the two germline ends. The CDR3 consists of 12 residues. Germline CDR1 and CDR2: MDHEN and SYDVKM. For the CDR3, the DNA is TGTGCCAGCAGTTTAAGGGACAATGAGCAGTTCTTC. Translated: CASSLRDNEQFF.

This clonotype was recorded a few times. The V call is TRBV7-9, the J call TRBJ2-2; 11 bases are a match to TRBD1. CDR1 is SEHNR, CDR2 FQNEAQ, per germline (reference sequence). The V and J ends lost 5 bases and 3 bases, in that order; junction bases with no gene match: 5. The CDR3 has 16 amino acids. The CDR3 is CASSPWTGGDTGELFF. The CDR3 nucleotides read TGTGCCAGCAGCCCGTGGACAGGGGGCGACACCGGGGAGCTGTTTTTT. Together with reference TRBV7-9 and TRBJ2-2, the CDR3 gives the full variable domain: DTGVSQNPRHKITKRGQNVTFRCDPISEHNRLYWYRQTLGQGPEFLTYFQNEAQLEKSRLLSDRFSAERPKGSFSTLEIQRTEQGDSAMYLCASSPWTGGDTGELFFGEGSRLTVL.

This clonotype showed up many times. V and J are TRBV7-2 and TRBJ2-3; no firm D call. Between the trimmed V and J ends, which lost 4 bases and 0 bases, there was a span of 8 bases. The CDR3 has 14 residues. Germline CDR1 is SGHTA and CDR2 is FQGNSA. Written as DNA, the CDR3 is TGTGCCAGCAGCTGGCGTGCGAGCACAGATACGCAGTATTTT. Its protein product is CASSWRASTDTQYF.

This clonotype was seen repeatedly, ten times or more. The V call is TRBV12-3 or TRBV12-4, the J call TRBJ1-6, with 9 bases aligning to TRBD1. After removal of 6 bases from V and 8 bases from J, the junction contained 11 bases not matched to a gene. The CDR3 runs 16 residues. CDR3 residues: CASRTGTGFGYSPLHF. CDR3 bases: TGTGCCAGCAGGACCGGGACAGGGTTTGGATATTCACCCCTCCACTTT.